This T cell receptor (beta chain) was captured by sequencing in a study of CD8 T cells in ankylosing spondylitis. Points from the study as a whole: Clones linked with disease were CD8+ and fairly uncommon in the peripheral blood.

With 5 bases removed from V and 4 bases from J, the gap between germline ends came to 11 bases. The CDR3 covers 12 residues. Germline values: CDR1 GTSNPN, CDR2 SVGIG (reference sequence). Preparation of TCR beta libraries was done by quantitative 5'-RACE with molecular barcodes. TCRdb ran MiXCR on the 5' RACE reads and lists one entry per CDR3 protein. The sample lists approximately 260,000 distinct CDR3 sequences; approximately 9% were seen once. This clonotype was counted only a few times. Its antigen is still unknown. The TCR was taken from a male donor with ankylosing spondylitis or in good health (not recorded which). The specimen sequenced was blood, either unsorted or a sorted T cell fraction (not recorded which). The chain uses TRBV30 and TRBJ1-2; D is possibly TRBD1 (6 bases). This chain's CDR3 is CAWAMDSYGYTF. In DNA, the CDR3 is TGTGCCTGGGCAATGGACAGCTATGGCTACACCTTC.